The next 5 T cell receptor beta chains were all read from a single sample in a study of post-analysis software for immune sequencing data. The study, taken as a whole, reports: A few TRBV segments appeared more often in patients than in controls, and TRBV5-6, TRBV5-1 and TRBV20-1 were among these.

Unique molecular identifiers were built into the TCR beta cDNA libraries. MiXCR was run by TCRdb on the PCR reads, yielding one entry per CDR3 protein. The sample consists of about 430,000 distinct CDR3 sequences, 35% to 45% of them appearing once. Antigen specificity for these receptors is unknown. The sample taken for sequencing was blood. These receptor sequences come from a girl aged 2-10 years with multiple sclerosis.

This chain uses TRBV29-1 with TRBJ2-5; D might be TRBD2 (6 bases). In germline, CDR1 is SQVTM, CDR2 ANQGSEA. The CDR3 loop spans 12 amino acids. V lost 5 bases and J lost 4, with 11 bases in between. The CDR3 DNA sequence: TGCAGCGTTCCTAGGGGAGGAGAGACCCAGTACTTC. Translated, it gives CSVPRGGETQYF.

The table lists this clonotype with a few counts. The rearrangement joins TRBV5-1 to TRBJ2-1, with 8 bases matching TRBD2. This CDR3 is 16 amino acids long. CDR1 is SGHRS and CDR2 is YFSETQ in the germline V gene. With 4 bases clipped from V and 0 bases from J, the junction kept 6 bases outside the gene matches. CDR3 sequence: CASSQRELSSYNEQFF. CDR3 bases: TGCGCCAGCAGCCAGCGGGAGCTGAGCTCCTACAATGAGCAGTTCTTC.

V usage is TRBV20-1 and J usage is TRBJ2-3; D is unclear. The CDR3 totals 15 residues. The V and J ends lost 0 bases and 2 bases respectively, with 12 bases between them. CDR1 DFQATT and CDR2 SNEGSKA come from the germline V gene (reference sequence). The CDR3 sequence: CSARDPSSPTDTQYF. The CDR3 DNA reads as TGCAGTGCTAGAGATCCATCATCGCCCACAGATACGCAGTATTTT.

This sequence joins TRBV5-1 and TRBJ2-7; TRBD2 is a possible D gene (5 bases). CDR3 size: 14 residues. CDR1 is SGHRS and CDR2 is YFSETQ in the germline V gene. Trimming removed 7 bases at V and 1 base at J, with 15 bases between. In DNA, the CDR3 is TGCGCCAGCCGAACGGCCGGGGATTCCTACGAGCAGTACTTC. Protein sequence: CASRTAGDSYEQYF. The entire variable domain, with the rest obtained from reference TRBV5-1 and TRBJ2-7, is as follows: KAGVTQTPRYLIKTRGQQVTLSCSPISGHRSVSWYQQTPGQGLQFLFEYFSETQRNKGNFPGRFSGRQFSNSRSEMNVSTLELGDSALYLCASRTAGDSYEQYFGPGTRLTVT.

This clonotype was recorded only once. This rearrangement joins TRBV12-3 or TRBV12-4 to TRBJ2-3; the match to TRBD2 covers 12 bases. The CDR3 consists of 17 residues. The ends lost 5 bases at V and 2 bases at J; junction bases unmatched: 8. The CDR3 region is CASSLRTSGASTDTQYF. CDR3 sequence (DNA): TGTGCCAGCAGTCTCAGGACTAGCGGGGCGTCCACAGATACGCAGTATTTT.